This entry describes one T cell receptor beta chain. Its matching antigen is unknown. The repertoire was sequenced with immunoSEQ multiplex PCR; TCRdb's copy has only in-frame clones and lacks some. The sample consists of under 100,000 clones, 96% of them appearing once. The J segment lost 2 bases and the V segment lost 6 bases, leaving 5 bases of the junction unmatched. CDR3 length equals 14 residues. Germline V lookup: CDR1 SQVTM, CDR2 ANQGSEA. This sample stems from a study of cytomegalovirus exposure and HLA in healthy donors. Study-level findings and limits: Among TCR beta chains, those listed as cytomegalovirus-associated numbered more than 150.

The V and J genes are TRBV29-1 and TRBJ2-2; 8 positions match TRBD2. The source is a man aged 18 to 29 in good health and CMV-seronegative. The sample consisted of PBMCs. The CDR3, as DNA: TGCAGCGTCAATGGACTAGCCAACACCGGGGAGCTGTTTTTT. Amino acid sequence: CSVNGLANTGELFF.